There are many counts of the clone carrying this T cell receptor beta chain. The antigen is not known. No DNA is shown, since the ends of the CDR3 on it are uncertain; the CDR3 is the one TCRdb lists. The authors built TCR beta libraries using iRepertoire HTBI primers and Arm-PCR of CDR3 regions. In TCRdb, the multiplex PCR reads were re-called with MiXCR into one record per CDR3 protein. The sample has roughly 220,000 distinct CDR3 sequences, around 20% seen once. As for time point: newly diagnosed GD, antithyroid drugs for less than 3 months. Generation of the TCR library employed RNA extracted from PBMCs. Patient provenance is recorded as an endocrinology department in Xi'an, China. The entry originates in a study of regulatory T cells in long-lasting Graves disease. Study information: Duration of antithyroid drug therapy among newly diagnosed Graves' patients was under 3 months. Regarding the study as a whole: Among samples with persistent disease, TRBV28, TRBJ1-2 and TRBJ2-5 were favored.

11 amino acids form the CDR3, both terminal residues included. The germline gives CDR1 LGHDT, CDR2 YNNKEL (reference sequence). Sequencing was performed on peripheral blood mononuclear cells (PBMCs), taken at new diagnosis, from a patient treated with antithyroid drugs. The source is a female donor with Graves disease. The genes are TRBV3-1 and TRBJ1-2. CDR3 residues: CASSFGPGYTF.